This TCR beta chain was sequenced during a study of blood T cell repertoires in COVID-19. Study details: PBMCs, B-cell-depleted T cells, or T cells provided the cDNA or gDNA that made up the material.

Produced via immunoSEQ multiplex PCR; TCRdb's table is partial and in-frame only. The data show about 52,000 clones, roughly 89% seen once. Germline loops: CDR1 GTSNPN, CDR2 SVGIG (reference sequence). Trimming took 1 base from V and 6 from J, leaving 6 bases between them. The CDR3 has 11 amino acids. Sequencing was carried out using peripheral blood. This rearrangement joins TRBV30 to TRBJ1-1, with D unresolved. The sequence was collected from a man at least 80 years old with active or convalescent COVID-19. This chain's CDR3 is CAWSDAAEAFF. In DNA, the CDR3 is TGTGCCTGGAGTGATGCGGCTGAAGCTTTCTTT.